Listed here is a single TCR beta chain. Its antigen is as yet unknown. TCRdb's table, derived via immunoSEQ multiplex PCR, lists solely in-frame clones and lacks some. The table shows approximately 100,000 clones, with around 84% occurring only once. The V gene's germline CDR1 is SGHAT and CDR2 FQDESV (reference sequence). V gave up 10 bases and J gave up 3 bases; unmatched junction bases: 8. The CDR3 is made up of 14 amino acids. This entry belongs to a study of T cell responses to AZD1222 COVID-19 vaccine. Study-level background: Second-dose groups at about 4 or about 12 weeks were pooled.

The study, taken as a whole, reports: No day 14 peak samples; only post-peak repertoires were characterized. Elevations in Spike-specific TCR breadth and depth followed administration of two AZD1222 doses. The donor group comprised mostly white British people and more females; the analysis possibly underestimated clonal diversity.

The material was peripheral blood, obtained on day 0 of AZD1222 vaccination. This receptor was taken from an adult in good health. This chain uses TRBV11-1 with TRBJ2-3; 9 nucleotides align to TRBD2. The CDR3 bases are TGTGCCACCAGTCGGGGACTAGCAACAGATACGCAGTATTTT. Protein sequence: CATSRGLATDTQYF.